The 22 T cell receptor beta chains presented below share a single source sample, sequenced in a study of PD-L1 blockade in urothelial cancer (dated by TCRdb to between 2016 and 2019). The protocol used for the library was the immunoSEQ multiplex PCR assay. As stored in TCRdb, this immuneACCESS dataset retains in-frame rearrangements with V and J assigned. A fraction of the clones does not appear; measured against another copy, unresolved V genes explain less than half of the discrepancy, and the remainder lacks a known reason. This sample holds 45,000 to 50,000 clones; 88% were observed only once. The ten largest clones capture around 3.9% of the sample. The sequences come from PBMCs, collected around atezolizumab (anti-PD-L1) treatment. The source of these receptors is an older man with urothelial cancer.

This sequence joins TRBV30 and TRBJ2-2, with TRBD2 matching over 10 bases. The CDR3 loop spans 14 amino acids. CDR1 and CDR2 (germline): GTSNPN, SVGIG (reference sequence). With 5 bases clipped from V and 4 bases from J, the junction kept 4 bases outside the gene matches. The CDR3 DNA reads TGTGCCTGGGGGAGCGGGAGGGCCACCGGGGAGCTGTTTTTT. This gives the protein CAWGSGRATGELFF.

There are a few counts of this clone. The V call is TRBV18, the J call TRBJ2-1; 8 nucleotides align to TRBD1. Looked up from germline, CDR1 is KGHSH and CDR2 is LQKENI. V lost 4 bases, J lost 5 bases, and 13 bases stayed unmatched. This CDR3 region has 17 residues. CDR3 amino acids: CASSLLVSTGVNNEQFF. The CDR3 nucleotides are TGTGCCAGCTCACTACTAGTCTCGACAGGGGTGAACAATGAGCAGTTCTTC.

The rearrangement links TRBV7-2 to TRBJ2-5, with 10 bases fitting TRBD2. After removal of 2 bases from V and 5 bases from J, the junction contained 8 bases not matched to a gene. The germline V gene encodes CDR1 SGHTA and CDR2 FQGNSA. This CDR3 is built from 16 residues. In DNA form, the CDR3 reads TGTGCCAGCAGCTTATGGATGGCTAGCGGGAGCGAGACCCAGTACTTC. As protein: CASSLWMASGSETQYF.

The chain is built from TRBV4-2 and TRBJ2-7, with 15 bases that match TRBD2. CDR3 size: 18 residues. Per germline, CDR1 LGHNA and CDR2 YNFKEQ. The junction had 7 bases not matched to a gene; V was cut back by 0 bases and J by 4 bases. CDR3 coding DNA: TGTGCCAGCAGCCAAGAAGTCCCGGGACTAGCGGGAGGTTACGAGCAGTACTTC. Its translation is CASSQEVPGLAGGYEQYF.

V is TRBV5-1 and J is TRBJ2-5; the match to TRBD2 covers 10 bases. The germline V gene has CDR1 SGHRS and CDR2 YFSETQ. Trimming removed 4 bases from V and 1 base from J; junction bases left unmatched: 4. CDR3 length equals 15 residues. The CDR3: CASSKGLAVQETQYF. In DNA form, the CDR3 reads TGCGCCAGCAGCAAAGGACTAGCGGTCCAAGAGACCCAGTACTTC.

This chain uses TRBV27 with TRBJ2-2; TRBD1 agrees at 7 bases. Germline V lookup: CDR1 MNHEY, CDR2 SMNVEV (reference sequence). Trimming took 6 bases from V and 5 from J; bases not matched to a gene: 6. This CDR3 is built from 14 residues. CDR3 sequence reads: CASRTGAGTGELFF. CDR3 coding DNA: TGTGCCAGCAGAACAGGGGCCGGGACCGGGGAGCTGTTTTTT.

V gene TRBV7-8 combines with J gene TRBJ2-1, with TRBD2 as a possible D gene (6 bases). V dropped 1 base and J dropped 9 bases, with 10 bases sitting between them. The CDR3 is 13 residues long. Looked up from germline, CDR1 is SGHVS and CDR2 is FQNEAQ. The CDR3, as DNA: TGTGCCAGCAGCTTAGAGACTAGAAGTGAGCAGTTCTTC. It codes for CASSLETRSEQFF.

V is TRBV29-1 and J is TRBJ1-2; TRBD1 might be the D (6 bases). In germline, CDR1 is SQVTM, CDR2 ANQGSEA. V was pared by 6 bases and J by 3 bases, with 14 bases between. The CDR3 sequence is 13 residues long. Here the CDR3 reads CSVSPGADYGYTF. The DNA of the CDR3 is TGCAGCGTATCTCCAGGGGCGGACTATGGCTACACCTTC.

The V gene is TRBV19, the J gene TRBJ2-1; 15 bases match TRBD2. With 2 bases clipped from V and 3 bases from J, the junction kept 2 bases outside the gene matches. CDR3 length: 17 residues. The germline gives CDR1 LNHDA, CDR2 SQIVND (reference sequence). The CDR3 protein is CASSIQGLAGGYNEQFF. In DNA, the CDR3 is TGTGCCAGTAGTATACAGGGACTAGCGGGAGGCTACAATGAGCAGTTCTTC.

The rearrangement links TRBV5-6 to TRBJ1-1, with 8 bases matching TRBD1. There are 13 residues in the CDR3. J was trimmed by 5 bases and V by 5 bases; bases with no gene match: 5. CDR1 is SGHDT and CDR2 is YYEEEE in the germline V gene. DNA of the CDR3: TGTGCCAGCAGTCAGACAGGGGTTACTGAAGCTTTCTTT. It yields the protein CASSQTGVTEAFF.

V usage is TRBV11-2 and J usage is TRBJ2-3; 8 bases are a match to TRBD1. Germline lookup yields CDR1 SGHAT and CDR2 FQNNGV. This CDR3 region has 15 residues. J lost 2 bases, V lost 5 bases, and 6 bases had no gene match. CDR3 coding DNA: TGTGCCAGCAGCCCCCGGACAGGGTCCACAGATACGCAGTATTTT. Translating it yields CASSPRTGSTDTQYF.

The CDR3 DNA reads TGTGCCAGCAGCTTAGGGGGTAGCGGGAGGTGGGAGACCCAGTACTTC. Protein sequence: CASSLGGSGRWETQYF. V usage is TRBV7-2 and J usage is TRBJ2-5; 10 positions agree with TRBD2. CDR3 size: 16 residues. Trimming took 1 base from V and 5 from J; bases not matched to a gene: 7. Germline-derived CDR1 and CDR2 are SGHTA and FQGNSA.

This rearrangement joins TRBV6-6 to TRBJ1-1; 7 nucleotides line up with TRBD1. J gave up 6 bases and V 6 bases, and 7 bases lay outside the gene matches. CDR1 is MNHNY and CDR2 is SVGAGI in the germline V gene (reference sequence). This CDR3 is 13 amino acids long. The CDR3 DNA reads TGTGCCAGCAGCTCGGGACAGCTGGCTGAAGCTTTCTTT. As protein: CASSSGQLAEAFF.

The V and J genes are TRBV4-1 and TRBJ2-2; D possibly corresponds to TRBD1 (5 bases). This CDR3 contains 14 residues. The germline V and J ends were trimmed by 3 bases and 4 bases, with 9 bases remaining between them. Germline CDR1 is MGHRA and CDR2 is YSYEKL. DNA for the CDR3: TGCGCCAGCAGCCAGTTCAGGGTCACCGGGGAGCTGTTTTTT. The encoded protein is CASSQFRVTGELFF.

The chain uses TRBV9 and TRBJ2-1; 8 bases are a match to TRBD1. This CDR3 contains 15 residues. Germline CDR1 and CDR2: SGDLS and YYNGEE. V shed 4 bases, J shed 9 bases, and the junction held 12 bases outside the gene matches. CDR3 DNA sequence: TGTGCCAGCAGCACAGGACAGGGAGGACAGGGTGAGCAGTTCTTC. It translates to CASSTGQGGQGEQFF.

The chain combines TRBV5-4 with TRBJ2-5, with 8 bases lining up with TRBD2. The germline V gene encodes CDR1 SGHNT and CDR2 YYREEE (reference sequence). The CDR3 runs 16 residues. The V segment lost 4 bases and the J segment 5 bases; nucleotides outside the gene matches: 13. CDR3 coding DNA: TGTGCCAGCAGCCGAAGAACTAGCGGCCTAGGGGAGACCCAGTACTTC. Translated, it gives CASSRRTSGLGETQYF.

The chain employs TRBV5-1 and TRBJ2-3, with D unclear. CDR3 length equals 14 residues. The ends were cut back, 0 bases at V and 2 bases at J, with 7 bases in the middle. Per germline, CDR1 SGHRS and CDR2 YFSETQ. CDR3 region: CASSLARYTDTQYF. The CDR3, as DNA: TGCGCCAGCAGCTTGGCGCGGTACACAGATACGCAGTATTTT.

The chain carries TRBV5-4 and TRBJ1-2, with 7 bases fitting TRBD1. Germline V gene lookup returns CDR1 SGHNT and CDR2 YYREEE (reference sequence). Unmatched junction bases numbered 15, after V lost 4 bases and J lost 12 bases. The CDR3 sequence is 14 residues long. This CDR3 reads CASSPSPRQGPDTF. Here the CDR3 DNA reads TGTGCCAGCAGCCCCTCTCCCCGACAGGGCCCCGACACCTTC.

The chain links TRBV4-1 to TRBJ2-7; possibly TRBD1 for D (7 bases). CDR1 and CDR2 (germline): MGHRA, YSYEKL. The V and J ends lost 0 bases and 3 bases respectively, with 12 bases between them. This CDR3 region has 15 residues. CDR3 sequence reads: CASSQDRQGGYEQYF. The CDR3 DNA reads TGCGCCAGCAGCCAAGATAGACAGGGAGGCTACGAGCAGTACTTC.

V gene TRBV5-4 combines with J gene TRBJ2-1; the match to TRBD2 covers 8 bases. This CDR3 is 16 amino acids long. The V gene's germline CDR1 is SGHNT and CDR2 YYREEE (reference sequence). With V trimmed by 5 bases and J by 9 bases, 16 bases remained unmatched. CDR3 coding DNA: TGTGCCAGCAGATCGCCGGGACTAGTCTTCTCGGGTGAGCAGTTCTTC. The encoded protein is CASRSPGLVFSGEQFF.

V and J are TRBV7-2 and TRBJ2-1; 12 bases are a match to TRBD2. The J segment lost 3 bases and the V segment lost 4 bases, leaving 1 base of the junction unmatched. The CDR3 length is 15 residues. In germline, CDR1 is SGHTA, CDR2 FQGNSA. The CDR3 loop reads CASSSLAGGYNEQFF. CDR3 nucleotides: TGTGCCAGCAGCTCACTAGCGGGAGGCTACAATGAGCAGTTCTTC.

The V and J genes are TRBV7-8 and TRBJ1-2, with D possibly matching TRBD1 (6 bases). This CDR3 is built from 12 residues. Germline lookup yields CDR1 SGHVS and CDR2 FQNEAQ. V was trimmed by 3 bases and J by 14 bases, leaving 16 bases between them. The CDR3 region is CASSLGRDTSTF. The CDR3 region has the DNA TGTGCCAGCAGCTTGGGCAGGGACACCTCGACCTTC. Full variable domain (rest looked up from reference TRBV7-8 and TRBJ1-2): GAGVSQSPRYKVAKRGQDVALRCDPISGHVSLFWYQQALGQGPEFLTYFQNEAQLDKSGLPSDRFFAERPEGSVSTLKIQRTQQEDSAVYLCASSLGRDTSTFGSGTRLTVV.